One and the same sample provided the 28 T cell receptor beta chains below, sequenced in a study of radiotherapy plus CTLA-4 blockade in lung cancer. Assay used: immunoSEQ multiplex PCR; TCRdb lists only in-frame clones, some missing. The sample includes more than 75,000 clones, around nine tenths of them seen just once. The sample here was peripheral blood, taken from a patient treated with radiotherapy plus ipilimumab. Every receptor here comes from a human donor with non-small cell lung cancer who had stable disease on radiotherapy plus ipilimumab.

Of note for this clone: This CDR3 is also generated by other DNA sequences in the sample. This chain connects TRBV9 to TRBJ2-2, with 8 bases lining up with TRBD1. The J segment lost 3 bases and the V segment lost 3 bases, leaving 13 bases of the junction unmatched. This CDR3 is 18 amino acids long. Per the germline V gene, CDR1 is SGDLS and CDR2 is YYNGEE. The chain's CDR3 is CASSATDRVRYYTGELFF. The CDR3, as DNA: TGTGCCAGCAGCGCTACGGACAGGGTTCGATATTACACCGGGGAGCTGTTTTTT.

Only one count was recorded for this clone. This chain joins TRBV5-4 and TRBJ2-3; D remains ambiguous. The CDR3 totals 14 residues. V gave up 0 bases and J gave up 6 bases, with 11 bases separating them. Germline V gene sequence: CDR1 SGHNT, CDR2 YYREEE (reference sequence). CDR3 nucleotides: TGTGCCAGCAGCTTGGGATCAGCCGTGGATACGCAGTATTTT. It is translated as CASSLGSAVDTQYF. Together with reference TRBV5-4 and TRBJ2-3, the CDR3 gives the full variable domain: ETGVTQSPTHLIKTRGQQVTLRCSSQSGHNTVSWYQQALGQGPQFIFQYYREEENGRGNFPPRFSGLQFPNYSSELNVNALELDDSALYLCASSLGSAVDTQYFGPGTRLTVL.

CDR3 in amino acids: CSAKNTEAFF. In DNA form, the CDR3 reads TGCAGCGCTAAGAACACTGAAGCTTTCTTT. The rearrangement joins TRBV29-1 to TRBJ1-1; no firm D call. The V gene's germline CDR1 is SQVTM and CDR2 ANQGSEA. The germline V and J ends were trimmed by 7 bases and 1 base, with 4 bases remaining between them. This CDR3 spans 10 amino acids.

The chain employs TRBV2 and TRBJ2-1, with D possibly matching TRBD2 (6 bases). CDR1 and CDR2 (germline): SNHLY, FYNNEI. There are 15 residues in the CDR3. The V end lost 4 bases, the J end lost 6 bases, and 16 bases lay between the germline ends. The CDR3 loop is CASSGDLTLGNEQFF. DNA of the CDR3: TGTGCCAGCAGTGGGGACTTAACCTTAGGCAATGAGCAGTTCTTC.

This rearrangement joins TRBV7-3 to TRBJ2-3; D perhaps matches TRBD1 (5 bases). The end of the DNA is better explained by TRBJ1-5, so the J call may be wrong. From germline, CDR1 is SGHTA and CDR2 FQGTGA. There are 19 residues in the CDR3. The CDR3 sequence: CASSLHIPGLSPGLDTQHF. The CDR3 nucleotides read TGTGCCAGCAGCTTGCATATACCGGGACTGAGTCCAGGACTTGATACGCAGCATTTT.

This chain links TRBV2 with TRBJ2-2; TRBD2 matches at 7 bases. CDR1 and CDR2 (germline): SNHLY, FYNNEI. With V trimmed by 8 bases and J by 4 bases, 7 bases remained unmatched. The CDR3 consists of 14 residues. CDR3 sequence: CASVESGITGELFF. The CDR3 DNA is TGTGCCAGCGTAGAAAGCGGGATCACCGGGGAGCTGTTTTTT.

The rearrangement joins TRBV6-5 to TRBJ2-7; no clear D. This CDR3 is 14 amino acids long. Germline V gene lookup returns CDR1 MNHEY and CDR2 SVGAGI. V lost 2 bases, J lost 4 bases, and 12 bases lay in between. The CDR3, as DNA: TGTGCCAGCAGTTACGACACTTTAGGGTACGAGCAGTACTTC. Translated, it gives CASSYDTLGYEQYF.

The rearrangement links TRBV7-3 to TRBJ2-1, with unresolved D. Trimming stripped 4 bases from V and 2 bases from J, with 12 bases between. This CDR3 has 15 amino acids. Germline loops: CDR1 SGHTA, CDR2 FQGTGA. Here the CDR3 DNA reads TGTGCCAGCAGCTACCTAGGCGTTCCCTACAATGAGCAGTTCTTC. It is translated as CASSYLGVPYNEQFF. Together with reference TRBV7-3 and TRBJ2-1, the CDR3 gives the full variable domain: GAGVSQTPSNKVTEKGKYVELRCDPISGHTALYWYRQSLGQGPEFLIYFQGTGAADDSGLPNDRFFAVRPEGSVSTLKIQRTERGDSAVYLCASSYLGVPYNEQFFGPGTRLTVL.

The chain uses TRBV19 and TRBJ1-2, with a possible D match to TRBD1 (6 bases). The V gene's germline CDR1 is LNHDA and CDR2 SQIVND (reference sequence). There are 13 residues in the CDR3. Trimming shortened V by 5 bases and J by 2 bases, and 9 bases separated the two germline ends. The CDR3: CASSPTGNYGYTF. The CDR3 DNA sequence: TGTGCCAGTAGTCCTACAGGGAACTATGGCTACACCTTC.

The chain combines TRBV6-5 with TRBJ1-1, with D unclear. The CDR3 is 15 amino acids. Trimming removed 1 base from V and 1 base from J, with 10 bases in between. The germline V gene has CDR1 MNHEY and CDR2 SVGAGI. The DNA for the CDR3 is TGTGCCAGCAGTTACTTAGGGATAGAGAACACTGAAGCTTTCTTT. This sequence encodes CASSYLGIENTEAFF.

The chain joins TRBV7-2 to TRBJ1-2; TRBD1 matches at 9 bases. Germline CDR1 and CDR2: SGHTA and FQGNSA. The CDR3 consists of 14 residues. The ends lost 4 bases at V and 3 bases at J; junction bases unmatched: 3. CDR3 nucleotide sequence: TGTGCCAGCAGCTCACAGGGGGCGGACTATGGCTACACCTTC. Amino acid sequence: CASSSQGADYGYTF.

This chain uses TRBV7-6 with TRBJ2-7; D unresolved. With 3 bases removed from V and 2 bases from J, the gap between germline ends came to 11 bases. The germline CDR1 and CDR2 sequences are SGHVS and FNYEAQ. CDR3 length equals 14 residues. This chain's CDR3 is CASSLTPAAYEQYF. The CDR3 DNA reads TGTGCCAGCAGCTTGACCCCAGCCGCCTACGAGCAGTACTTC.

The J gene is TRBJ2-7, the V gene TRBV5-6; D ambiguous. The CDR3 spans 15 residues. Trimming took off 0 bases at V and 0 bases at J, with 10 bases between the two ends. Germline CDR1 SGHDT, CDR2 YYEEEE. This CDR3 reads CASSLGLGSSYEQYF. DNA for the CDR3: TGTGCCAGCAGCTTGGGTCTAGGGTCCTCCTACGAGCAGTACTTC.

The chain is built from TRBV5-1 and TRBJ2-3, with 7 bases matching TRBD2. Germline V gives CDR1 SGHRS, CDR2 YFSETQ. Trimming cost V 3 bases and J 7 bases; bases outside gene matches: 5. This CDR3 has 13 amino acids. The CDR3 is CASSWEGQNTQYF. The CDR3 region has the DNA TGCGCCAGCAGCTGGGAGGGGCAAAATACGCAGTATTTT.

A word on this clone: Because it lacks the conserved phenylalanine or tryptophan at the end, this CDR3 is likely a read error. No DNA is shown, since the ends of the CDR3 on it are uncertain; the CDR3 is the one TCRdb lists. The V and J genes are TRBV7-3 and TRBJ2-7. Germline CDR1 reads SGHTA; CDR2 reads FQGTGA. The CDR3 region is 11 residues in length, termini included. CDR3 sequence: CASSILPPALL.

This clone was seen just once. The J gene is TRBJ2-1, the V gene TRBV7-8, with 9 bases aligning to TRBD1. With 3 bases clipped from V and 2 bases from J, the junction kept 5 bases outside the gene matches. The CDR3 extends over 16 amino acids. Germline assignment: CDR1 SGHVS and CDR2 FQNEAQ. The CDR3 reads CASSFPGQGTYNEQFF. CDR3 nucleotides: TGTGCCAGCAGCTTCCCAGGACAGGGGACCTACAATGAGCAGTTCTTC.

This clone was counted only a few times. This sequence joins TRBV18 and TRBJ1-2, with a tentative D call TRBD1 (5 bases). Germline V gene sequence: CDR1 KGHSH, CDR2 LQKENI. Trimming removed 3 bases at V and 6 bases at J, with 14 bases between. The CDR3 has 14 amino acids. The CDR3 DNA is TGTGCCAGCTCACCCCAGGGTTGGGGGGATGGCTACACCTTC. Residues: CASSPQGWGDGYTF. The complete variable domain, with remaining parts taken from reference TRBV18 and TRBJ1-2, reads NAGVMQNPRHLVRRRGQEARLRCSPMKGHSHVYWYRQLPEEGLKFMVYLQKENIIDESGMPKERFSAEFPKEGPSILRIQQVVRGDSAAYFCASSPQGWGDGYTFGSGTRLTVV.

This chain links TRBV18 with TRBJ2-1; perhaps TRBD2 as D (6 bases). The CDR3 sequence is 16 residues long. Germline V gene sequence: CDR1 KGHSH, CDR2 LQKENI. The ends were cut back, 5 bases at V and 4 bases at J, with 18 bases in the middle. CDR3 sequence reads: CASSIPSASGYNEQFF. The CDR3 DNA is TGTGCCAGCTCAATCCCTAGCGCCTCCGGGTACAATGAGCAGTTCTTC.

This chain joins TRBV7-6 and TRBJ1-6; perhaps TRBD1 as D (5 bases). Trimming removed 1 base from V and 14 bases from J, with 6 bases in between. Germline V gives CDR1 SGHVS, CDR2 FNYEAQ. This CDR3 has 11 amino acids. CDR3 sequence (DNA): TGTGCCAGCAGCTTAGAGGGGTCCCTCCACTTT. It encodes CASSLEGSLHF.

The chain joins TRBV9 to TRBJ1-5; tentative D call: TRBD1 (6 bases). The CDR3 is made up of 16 amino acids. Germline V gives CDR1 SGDLS, CDR2 YYNGEE. The V end lost 4 bases, the J end lost 2 bases, and 16 bases lay between the germline ends. The CDR3 loop is CASSPQGWRGNQPQHF. Written as DNA, the CDR3 is TGTGCCAGCAGCCCACAGGGCTGGAGGGGCAATCAGCCCCAGCATTTT.

The V gene is TRBV14, the J gene TRBJ2-7; tentative D call: TRBD2 (6 bases). Germline-derived CDR1 and CDR2 are SGHDN and FVKESK. V lost 1 base and J 0 bases, leaving 16 bases between the germline ends. This CDR3 is built from 17 residues. CDR3: CASSQGQAGSSSYEQYF. In nucleotides, the CDR3 is TGTGCCAGCAGCCAAGGGCAAGCGGGCTCTAGCTCCTACGAGCAGTACTTC. Full variable domain (remainder filled in from reference TRBV14 and TRBJ2-7): EAGVTQFPSHSVIEKGQTVTLRCDPISGHDNLYWYRRVMGKEIKFLLHFVKESKQDESGMPNNRFLAERTGGTYSTLKVQPAELEDSGVYFCASSQGQAGSSSYEQYFGPGTRLTVT.

V gene TRBV9 combines with J gene TRBJ1-1, with 8 bases aligning to TRBD1. The length of the CDR3 is 18 residues. The ends lost 3 bases at V and 3 bases at J; junction bases unmatched: 16. From germline, CDR1 is SGDLS and CDR2 YYNGEE. The CDR3 reads CASSEQGGGFGRDTEAFF. The CDR3 bases are TGTGCCAGCAGCGAACAGGGGGGTGGATTCGGGAGGGACACTGAAGCTTTCTTT.

The gene calls are TRBV2 and TRBJ1-2; 8 bases map to TRBD1. With V trimmed by 6 bases and J by 2 bases, 5 bases remained unmatched. CDR3 length equals 14 residues. CDR1 is SNHLY, CDR2 FYNNEI, per germline. CDR3 loop: CASSDRGSNYGYTF. Here the CDR3 DNA reads TGTGCCAGCAGCGACAGGGGCTCCAACTATGGCTACACCTTC. Using reference TRBV2 and TRBJ1-2 for the parts outside the CDR3, the full variable domain is EPEVTQTPSHQVTQMGQEVILRCVPISNHLYFYWYRQILGQKVEFLVSFYNNEISEKSEIFDDQFSVERPDGSNFTLKIRSTKLEDSAMYFCASSDRGSNYGYTFGSGTRLTVV.

This chain uses TRBV19 with TRBJ2-2; tentatively, D is TRBD1 or TRBD2 (5 bases each). V lost 6 bases and J lost 5, with 13 bases in between. This CDR3 spans 14 amino acids. Germline V gives CDR1 LNHDA, CDR2 SQIVND (reference sequence). Here the CDR3 reads CASRSPGRTGELFF. The CDR3 nucleotides are TGTGCCAGTAGGTCCCCGGGACGGACCGGGGAGCTGTTTTTT.

The CDR3 loop is CARGTGDGLAYEQYF. For the CDR3, the DNA is TGCGCCAGGGGGACAGGAGACGGGTTAGCGTACGAGCAGTACTTC. This chain uses TRBV10-1 with TRBJ2-7, with 8 nucleotides matching TRBD1. Germline CDR1 and CDR2: WNHNN and SYGVQD (reference sequence). The junction had 14 bases not matched to a gene; V was cut back by 9 bases and J by 4 bases. The CDR3 is 15 amino acids.

The sample holds one count of this clone. The rearrangement joins TRBV29-1 to TRBJ2-1; D unresolved. This CDR3 comprises 14 residues. From germline, CDR1 is SQVTM and CDR2 ANQGSEA. Trimming took 4 bases from V and 6 from J, leaving 16 bases between them. In DNA, the CDR3 is TGCAGCGTTGGAACCACCGCAAGCAGCAATGAGCAGTTCTTC. This sequence encodes CSVGTTASSNEQFF.

The rearrangement links TRBV30 to TRBJ1-1, with D maybe TRBD1 (5 bases). The V gene's germline CDR1 is GTSNPN and CDR2 SVGIG (reference sequence). This CDR3 contains 13 residues. V lost 2 bases, J lost 10 bases, and 17 bases lay in between. The CDR3 region is CAWSLYSGRRAFF. The CDR3 DNA is TGTGCCTGGAGTCTATACTCAGGGCGCAGAGCTTTCTTT.

This CDR3 is CASSPDRGQTDTQYF. Written as DNA, the CDR3 is TGTGCCAGCAGCCCTGACAGGGGACAAACAGATACGCAGTATTTT. The chain couples TRBV28 to TRBJ2-3; TRBD1 matches at 8 bases. The CDR3 is 15 amino acids. Germline CDR1 MDHEN, CDR2 SYDVKM. Unmatched junction bases numbered 8, after V lost 6 bases and J lost 3 bases. The whole variable domain, filled in from reference TRBV28 and TRBJ2-3, reads DVKVTQSSRYLVKRTGEKVFLECVQDMDHENMFWYRQDPGLGLRLIYFSYDVKMKEKGDIPEGYSVSREKKERFSLILESASTNQTSMYLCASSPDRGQTDTQYFGPGTRLTVL.